This record covers a single T cell receptor beta chain. The data derive from a study of T cells in tuberculosis. Repertoires were generated with immunoSEQ multiplex PCR, while TCRdb's copy carries only in-frame clones and drops some. The sample records 55,000 to 65,000 clones, around 81% being singletons. After thawing and overnight rest, PBMC were stained with GMM-loaded CD1B tetramer, viability dye and anti-CD3 for sorting. The lipid loaded on the CD1B tetramers was C32 glucose monomycolate from Rhodococcus equi. CD14-expressing monocytes were removed from PBMC before cryopreservation and sorting. Approximately 94,000 tetramer-negative cells were sorted from each donor. The CDR3 sequence is 11 residues long. V was clipped by 4 bases and J by 9 bases, with 11 bases between them. Germline loops: CDR1 DFQATT, CDR2 SNEGSKA (reference sequence).

The sequence derives from an adult woman with latent tuberculosis. The chain is built from TRBV20-1 and TRBJ2-3; possible D gene TRBD1, 5 bases. The sequencing input was CD1b-GMM tetramer-negative cells sorted from PBMCs. In nucleotides, the CDR3 is TGCAGTGCTACCAGATCAGGGACGCAGTATTTT. Translated: CSATRSGTQYF.